Presented here are 21 T cell receptor beta chains from one specimen sequenced in a study of T cell repertoires in cytomegalovirus infection. For these TCRs, the target antigens are not known. Using its own MiXCR run on the reads, TCRdb lists one record per CDR3 protein. In the table there are about 74,000 distinct CDR3 sequences, roughly 28% of which are singletons. The sample in question was CD8+ T cells from cultured PBMCs, obtained from culture after CMV antigen stimulation. The receptors derive from a human donor in good health (CMV status not recorded). Some clones in this sample may be carry-over from other donors' samples.

This clonotype showed up just a few times. The chain carries TRBV12-3 or TRBV12-4 and TRBJ2-7; D is undetermined. The ends were cut back, 3 bases at V and 2 bases at J, with 8 bases in the middle. This CDR3 is 13 amino acids long. The CDR3: CASSFTEAYEQYF. DNA of the CDR3: TGTGCCAGCAGTTTTACTGAGGCCTACGAGCAGTACTTC.

The chain has TRBV7-9 and TRBJ1-2, with a tentative D call TRBD1 (5 bases). Germline CDR1 SEHNR, CDR2 FQNEAQ (reference sequence). Trimming removed 1 base at V and 8 bases at J, with 8 bases between. CDR3 size: 12 residues. CDR3 nucleotide sequence: TGTGCCAGCAGCTTAGTAGGGGCAGGCTACACCTTC. It encodes CASSLVGAGYTF.

The CDR3 coding sequence is TGTGCCAGCAGCTTAGGGGCGAGGGGGGCTAATTCACCCCTCCACTTT. As protein: CASSLGARGANSPLHF. V gene TRBV7-3 combines with J gene TRBJ1-6, with D possibly TRBD1 on 6 matching bases. The germline V and J ends were trimmed by 2 bases and 6 bases, with 14 bases remaining between them. This CDR3 comprises 16 residues. Germline loops: CDR1 SGHTA, CDR2 FQGTGA. The full variable domain, completed using reference TRBV7-3 and TRBJ1-6, is GAGVSQTPSNKVTEKGKYVELRCDPISGHTALYWYRQSLGQGPEFLIYFQGTGAADDSGLPNDRFFAVRPEGSVSTLKIQRTERGDSAVYLCASSLGARGANSPLHFGNGTRLTVT.

This clonotype has a count of ten or more. The chain is built from TRBV12-3 or TRBV12-4 and TRBJ2-5; no clear D gene. This CDR3 has 13 amino acids. Trimming shortened V by 5 bases and J by 5 bases, and 12 bases separated the two germline ends. The CDR3, as DNA: TGTGCCAGCAGTGGCCCCACCAAGGAGACCCAGTACTTC. The encoded protein is CASSGPTKETQYF.

This clonotype turned up a few times. The chain uses TRBV28 and TRBJ1-6; perhaps TRBD1 as D (6 bases). The length of the CDR3 is 15 residues. Germline V CDR1 and CDR2: MDHEN, SYDVKM. V gave up 6 bases and J gave up 10 bases, with 19 bases separating them. CDR3 in amino acids: CASSQLQGSASPLHF. The CDR3, as DNA: TGTGCCAGCAGCCAATTACAGGGTTCGGCCTCACCCCTCCACTTT. Variable domain in full (rest from reference TRBV28 and TRBJ1-6): DVKVTQSSRYLVKRTGEKVFLECVQDMDHENMFWYRQDPGLGLRLIYFSYDVKMKEKGDIPEGYSVSREKKERFSLILESASTNQTSMYLCASSQLQGSASPLHFGNGTRLTVT.

DNA of the CDR3: TGTGCCAGCAGTGGCCCCTCAGACGGGCTTAGCACAGATACGCAGTATTTT. Its translation: CASSGPSDGLSTDTQYF. The chain combines TRBV2 with TRBJ2-3; D gene ambiguous. Germline V lookup: CDR1 SNHLY, CDR2 FYNNEI. V dropped 4 bases and J dropped 0 bases, with 17 bases sitting between them. The CDR3 covers 17 residues.

The chain employs TRBV5-4 and TRBJ2-1, with 9 bases fitting TRBD2. The CDR3 extends over 19 amino acids. Germline loops: CDR1 SGHNT, CDR2 YYREEE (reference sequence). V dropped 9 bases and J dropped 0; count of bases not matched to a gene: 19. CDR3 DNA sequence: TGTGCCATCCAGGGGGGGATGGCGGGAGGGGGCAGCTCCTACAATGAGCAGTTCTTC. Translated: CAIQGGMAGGGSSYNEQFF.

CDR3 coding DNA: TGTGCCTTAACCCCAGCAGGTGGATCCTACGAGCAGTACTTC. This encodes CALTPAGGSYEQYF. The chain has TRBV7-9 and TRBJ2-7; D uncertain. Germline-derived CDR1 and CDR2 are SEHNR and FQNEAQ (reference sequence). Trimming pared 11 bases from V and 1 base from J, leaving 18 bases between. The CDR3 contains 14 residues.

The rearrangement joins TRBV20-1 to TRBJ2-7; D might be TRBD2 (6 bases). The germline V and J ends were trimmed by 7 bases and 4 bases, with 11 bases remaining between them. Looked up from germline, CDR1 is DFQATT and CDR2 is SNEGSKA (reference sequence). This CDR3 comprises 11 residues. In DNA, the CDR3 is TGCAGTGTCCTCCGGGGGTACGAGCAGTACTTC. Translation gives CSVLRGYEQYF.

The J gene is TRBJ2-7, the V gene TRBV6-2 or TRBV6-3, with unresolved D. This CDR3 comprises 13 residues. Germline assignment: CDR1 MNHEY and CDR2 SVGEGT. The ends were cut back, 4 bases at V and 6 bases at J, with 13 bases in the middle. CDR3 loop: CASSLGRDGEQYF. CDR3 DNA sequence: TGTGCCAGCAGTTTGGGTCGAGACGGCGAGCAGTACTTC.

Ten or more counts support this clonotype. The chain couples TRBV30 to TRBJ1-2; weak D call: TRBD1 (5 bases). This CDR3 is built from 14 residues. CDR1 is GTSNPN, CDR2 SVGIG, per germline (reference sequence). Trimming left V 3 bases short and J 4 bases short, with 15 bases between. The CDR3, as DNA: TGTGCCTGGAGCCGACTAAGTGGGGCCTATGGCTACACCTTC. Translation gives CAWSRLSGAYGYTF.

V and J are TRBV6-2 or TRBV6-3 and TRBJ2-2; 7 nucleotides agree with TRBD2. V lost 7 bases, J lost 2 bases, and 10 bases stayed unmatched. This CDR3 comprises 16 residues. Germline V gives CDR1 MNHEY, CDR2 SVGEGT. CDR3 in amino acids: CASIPEGGENTGELFF. DNA for the CDR3: TGTGCCAGCATCCCCGAGGGAGGGGAAAACACCGGGGAGCTGTTTTTT.

The chain has TRBV7-6 and TRBJ2-7; 7 bases are a match to TRBD1. The CDR3 sequence is 14 residues long. J was trimmed by 2 bases and V by 4 bases; bases with no gene match: 5. Per the germline V gene, CDR1 is SGHVS and CDR2 is FNYEAQ. Written as DNA, the CDR3 is TGTGCCAGCAGCTCGGCGACAGGGACCTACGAGCAGTACTTC. Residues: CASSSATGTYEQYF.

This clonotype was counted ten times or more. The CDR3 loop is CSVAPGTGTLGTEAFF. DNA for the CDR3: TGCAGCGTTGCGCCCGGGACAGGGACCCTGGGGACTGAAGCTTTCTTT. The chain employs TRBV29-1 and TRBJ1-1; TRBD1 aligns across 9 bases. Germline V CDR1 and CDR2: SQVTM, ANQGSEA. V gave up 4 bases and J gave up 5 bases; unmatched junction bases: 14. The CDR3 has 16 amino acids. The full variable domain, rest sourced from reference TRBV29-1 and TRBJ1-1, is SAVISQKPSRDICQRGTSLTIQCQVDSQVTMMFWYRQQPGQSLTLIATANQGSEATYESGFVIDKFPISRPNLTFSTLTVSNMSPEDSSIYLCSVAPGTGTLGTEAFFGQGTRLTVV.

The table lists this clonotype with a few counts. The CDR3 coding sequence is TGCGCCAGCAGCCAAGAAACCACAGGGGGATTGAACACTGAAGCTTTCTTT. Encoded protein: CASSQETTGGLNTEAFF. This chain uses TRBV4-3 with TRBJ1-1; TRBD1 agrees at 8 bases. There are 17 residues in the CDR3. J lost 0 bases, V lost 0 bases, and 6 bases had no gene match. The germline V gene encodes CDR1 LGHNA and CDR2 YSLEER.

This clonotype showed up many times. V usage is TRBV7-6 and J usage is TRBJ1-1; a weak D match, TRBD1 (5 bases). Germline loops: CDR1 SGHVS, CDR2 FNYEAQ. The germline V and J ends were trimmed by 1 base and 4 bases, with 10 bases remaining between them. This CDR3 has 14 amino acids. This CDR3 reads CASSLGSGATEAFF. CDR3 nucleotides: TGTGCCAGCAGCTTAGGGTCTGGGGCCACTGAAGCTTTCTTT. The full variable domain, its missing parts supplied by reference TRBV7-6 and TRBJ1-1, is GAGVSQSPRYKVTKRGQDVALRCDPISGHVSLYWYRQALGQGPEFLTYFNYEAQQDKSGLPNDRFSAERPEGSISTLTIQRTEQRDSAMYRCASSLGSGATEAFFGQGTRLTVV.

The CDR3 DNA is TGTGCCAGCAGCCAAGACCGGGGAGCTGGGGCCAACGTCCTGACTTTC. It encodes CASSQDRGAGANVLTF. This sequence joins TRBV14 and TRBJ2-6, with a tentative D call TRBD2 (5 bases). With 0 bases removed from V and 2 bases from J, the gap between germline ends came to 8 bases. CDR1 and CDR2 from the germline V gene are SGHDN and FVKESK. The CDR3 runs to 16 residues.

This clonotype has a handful of counts. The chain joins TRBV6-6 to TRBJ1-1; D is uncertain. CDR3 length equals 16 residues. The germline V gene has CDR1 MNHNY and CDR2 SVGAGI (reference sequence). Deletions cut 1 base from V and 2 bases from J, with 14 bases between. CDR3 amino acids: CASSYWPDSTNTEAFF. CDR3 DNA: TGTGCCAGCAGTTACTGGCCAGACTCCACCAACACTGAAGCTTTCTTT.

Ten or more counts support this clonotype. CDR3 amino acids: CASSSEVPIFQREGADTQYF. CDR3 DNA sequence: TGTGCCAGCAGTTCAGAGGTCCCTATTTTTCAGCGGGAGGGCGCAGATACGCAGTATTTT. This rearrangement joins TRBV27 to TRBJ2-3, with TRBD2 matching 10 bases. Germline V gene data show CDR1 as MNHEY and CDR2 as SMNVEV (reference sequence). CDR3 length: 20 amino acids. J was trimmed by 4 bases and V by 4 bases; bases with no gene match: 20.

This clonotype has more than one count but fewer than ten. The chain recombines TRBV7-9 with TRBJ2-3, with a weak D call TRBD2 (6 bases). V dropped 6 bases and J dropped 3 bases, with 16 bases sitting between them. The CDR3 runs 15 residues. The germline V gene has CDR1 SEHNR and CDR2 FQNEAQ (reference sequence). CDR3 residues: CASRGTSLGTDTQYF. The CDR3 bases are TGTGCCAGCAGAGGGACTTCCCTGGGGACAGATACGCAGTATTTT.

This clonotype has a handful of counts. The rearrangement links TRBV7-8 to TRBJ2-1; 8 nucleotides agree with TRBD1. J was trimmed by 8 bases and V by 5 bases; bases with no gene match: 5. CDR1 and CDR2 (germline): SGHVS, FQNEAQ. The CDR3 contains 13 residues. CDR3 sequence: CASSPVRGHEQFF. For the CDR3, the DNA is TGTGCCAGCAGCCCAGTCAGGGGGCATGAGCAGTTCTTC.